A single sample gave rise to the 25 T cell receptor beta chains below, sequenced in a study of vaccination and CD4 T cells after COVID-19. Treatment specified: roughly ten-day PBMC culture with coronavirus spike peptide pools or control peptides (ViraFEST assay). The Oncomine TCR Beta short-read assay generated sequence data from the DNA of cultured CD4+ T cells. A single record per CDR3 protein comes from TCRdb applying MiXCR to the PCR reads. The table lists more than 8,000 distinct CDR3 sequences, more than 25% of them singletons. The antigens of these receptors remain unknown. The material sequenced was CD4+ T cells from blood, cultured in vitro, taken after SARS-CoV-2 vaccination. Receptors originate from a human donor who had recovered from COVID-19.

This clonotype was found a few times. V and J are TRBV11-3 and TRBJ2-3, with unresolved D. The CDR3 sequence is 14 residues long. V lost 3 bases, J lost 0 bases, and 7 bases lay in between. Germline V lookup: CDR1 SGHNT, CDR2 YENEEA. The CDR3 DNA sequence: TGTGCCAGCAGCTTCGGGTTGAGCACAGATACGCAGTATTTT. It is translated as CASSFGLSTDTQYF. The entire variable domain, with the rest obtained from reference TRBV11-3 and TRBJ2-3, is as follows: EAGVVQSPRYKIIEKKQPVAFWCNPISGHNTLYWYLQNLGQGPELLIRYENEEAVDDSQLPKDRFSAERLKGVDSTLKIQPAELGDSAVYLCASSFGLSTDTQYFGPGTRLTVL.

This clonotype was counted a few times. The chain joins TRBV5-5 to TRBJ1-1, with TRBD1 identical over 8 bases. This CDR3 is 16 amino acids long. V dropped 4 bases and J dropped 4; count of bases not matched to a gene: 12. In germline, CDR1 is SGHKS, CDR2 YYEKEE (reference sequence). The CDR3 region is CASSHQGARMSTEAFF. The CDR3 DNA follows: TGTGCCAGCAGCCACCAGGGGGCTAGGATGAGCACTGAAGCTTTCTTT.

A few counts support this clonotype. The V gene is TRBV7-8, the J gene TRBJ2-1; TRBD2 aligns across 12 bases. Per the germline V gene, CDR1 is SGHVS and CDR2 is FQNEAQ. V trimming: 2 bases; J trimming: 8 bases; junction bases outside the gene matches: 10. The CDR3 is 17 residues long. The CDR3 spells CASSLQPSGRAGDEQFF. The DNA of the CDR3 is TGTGCCAGCAGCTTACAGCCTAGCGGGAGGGCTGGAGATGAGCAGTTCTTC.

The chain couples TRBV11-2 to TRBJ1-4; tentative D call: TRBD1 (5 bases). The germline V and J ends were trimmed by 5 bases and 10 bases, with 14 bases remaining between them. The CDR3 covers 13 residues. Germline CDR1 and CDR2: SGHAT and FQNNGV. CDR3 sequence: CASSLPGGGKLFF. The CDR3 nucleotides read TGTGCCAGCAGCCTCCCCGGGGGAGGAAAACTGTTTTTT.

The CDR3 nucleotides are TGTGCCAGCAGCTTGTCTAACGCAGCAACTAATGAAAAACTGTTTTTT. Residues: CASSLSNAATNEKLFF. The chain combines TRBV7-2 with TRBJ1-4; D call uncertain. The germline V gene has CDR1 SGHTA and CDR2 FQGNSA. The CDR3 runs 16 residues. V gave up 3 bases and J gave up 0 bases, with 11 bases separating them. The full variable domain, completed using reference TRBV7-2 and TRBJ1-4, is GAGVSQSPSNKVTEKGKDVELRCDPISGHTALYWYRQSLGQGLEFLIYFQGNSAPDKSGLPSDRFSAERTGGSVSTLTIQRTQQEDSAVYLCASSLSNAATNEKLFFGSGTQLSVL.

The chain combines TRBV29-1 with TRBJ1-2; TRBD1 agrees at 7 bases. The CDR3 is 12 residues long. CDR1 is SQVTM, CDR2 ANQGSEA, per germline. V was clipped by 7 bases and J by 8 bases; unmatched bases: 10. The DNA of the CDR3 is TGCAGCGCCGGACAGGAGGCACGAGGCTACACCTTC. Translation gives CSAGQEARGYTF.

There are a few counts of this clonotype. The CDR3 nucleotides read TGTGCCAGCAGCTTAGTGGGGGGGCTGGGCACCGGGGAGCTGTTTTTT. Translation: CASSLVGGLGTGELFF. This rearrangement joins TRBV7-2 to TRBJ2-2; D might be TRBD2 (7 bases). The V gene's germline CDR1 is SGHTA and CDR2 FQGNSA. CDR3 length: 16 residues. Trimming took off 1 base at V and 4 bases at J, with 13 bases between the two ends.

The chain links TRBV6-2 or TRBV6-3 to TRBJ2-1; 9 bases are a match to TRBD2. CDR1 MNHEY and CDR2 SVGEGT come from the germline V gene. With 0 bases clipped from V and 2 bases from J, the junction kept 17 bases outside the gene matches. The CDR3 runs 21 residues. CDR3 bases: TGTGCCAGCAGTTACTCGAAGGTGGTAGCGGGAGTCTTTCGAGCCTACAATGAGCAGTTCTTC. It translates to CASSYSKVVAGVFRAYNEQFF.

Details on this clonotype: The junction departs from germline at one end; a sequencing error may be responsible. The genes are TRBV10-3 and TRBJ2-3; D unresolved. The CDR3 is made up of 13 amino acids. The germline V gene has CDR1 ENHRY and CDR2 SYGVKD. The CDR3 loop is CAIGESGRDTQYF. CDR3 DNA: TGTGCCATCGGTGAGTCGGGTCGAGATACGCAGTATTTT.

The chain employs TRBV7-9 and TRBJ2-1; 10 bases are shared with TRBD2. Looked up from germline, CDR1 is SEHNR and CDR2 is FQNEAQ (reference sequence). This CDR3 has 16 residues. V lost 1 base, J lost 9 bases, and 9 bases stayed unmatched. Here the CDR3 reads CASSLVGSSGSSEQFF. Here the CDR3 DNA reads TGTGCCAGCAGCTTAGTAGGGTCTAGCGGGAGTTCTGAGCAGTTCTTC.

The CDR3 DNA reads as TGTGCCAGACATGGCTACACCTTC. This gives the protein CARHGYTF. This chain links TRBV2 with TRBJ1-2; unclear D gene. CDR1 SNHLY and CDR2 FYNNEI come from the germline V gene. V lost 9 bases and J lost 6, with 2 bases in between. This CDR3 has 8 residues.

This clonotype was seen a few times. The CDR3 spells CASSPSQGRNSPLHF. In DNA, the CDR3 is TGTGCCAGCTCACCTTCACAGGGGAGGAATTCACCCCTCCACTTT. The chain couples TRBV18 to TRBJ1-6; 7 bases agree with TRBD1. Germline trimming cut 3 bases from V and 7 bases from J; bases unmatched to any gene: 6. The CDR3 runs to 15 residues. The germline CDR1 and CDR2 sequences are KGHSH and LQKENI.

This clonotype was detected a few times. The V gene is TRBV30, the J gene TRBJ1-5, with 9 bases identical to TRBD1. CDR1 is GTSNPN and CDR2 is SVGIG in the germline V gene (reference sequence). J was trimmed by 4 bases and V by 2 bases; bases with no gene match: 3. The CDR3 spans 14 residues. CDR3: CAWSWDRDNQPQHF. CDR3 DNA sequence: TGTGCCTGGAGTTGGGACAGGGATAATCAGCCCCAGCATTTT. The full variable domain, with the rest looked up from reference TRBV30 and TRBJ1-5, is SQTIHQWPATLVQPVGSPLSLECTVEGTSNPNLYWYRQAAGRGLQLLFYSVGIGQISSEVPQNLSASRPQDRQFILSSKKLLLSDSGFYLCAWSWDRDNQPQHFGDGTRLSIL.

J is TRBJ1-2 and V is TRBV4-3, with D unclear. The V and J ends lost 0 bases and 2 bases respectively, with 10 bases between them. This CDR3 is 15 amino acids long. Germline V gene data show CDR1 as LGHNA and CDR2 as YSLEER. CDR3 residues: CASSQDPTENYGYTF. CDR3 nucleotides: TGCGCCAGCAGCCAAGATCCCACTGAGAACTATGGCTACACCTTC.

This clonotype is large. The rearrangement uses TRBV6-1 and TRBJ2-1; 8 nucleotides match TRBD2. J lost 2 bases, V lost 8 bases, and 2 bases had no gene match. This CDR3 has 13 residues. Germline V gene sequence: CDR1 MNHNS, CDR2 SASEGT. CDR3 region: CASGRGAYNEQFF. In nucleotides, the CDR3 is TGTGCCAGCGGGCGGGGGGCCTACAATGAGCAGTTCTTC.

The chain uses TRBV29-1 and TRBJ2-1; 12 bases align to TRBD2. This CDR3 is 18 amino acids long. With 7 bases clipped from V and 4 bases from J, the junction kept 17 bases outside the gene matches. CDR1 SQVTM and CDR2 ANQGSEA come from the germline V gene. The CDR3 is CSAGGLAGNPPRYNEQFF. The DNA for the CDR3 is TGCAGCGCCGGAGGACTAGCGGGAAATCCCCCGCGTTACAATGAGCAGTTCTTC.

The rearrangement joins TRBV21-1 to TRBJ2-3; TRBD2 was called by the table and not checked on the DNA. TRBV21-1 is classified as a pseudogene. The CDR3 loop spans 17 amino acids. The CDR3 DNA sequence: TGTGCCAGCAGCAAAGCGCGGCCAGCGGGTATCCCCGATACGCAGTATTTT. Translation: CASSKARPAGIPDTQYF.

The V gene is TRBV12-3 or TRBV12-4, the J gene TRBJ2-1; 7 nucleotides agree with TRBD2. V shed 2 bases, J shed 0 bases, and the junction held 1 base outside the gene matches. The CDR3 has 15 amino acids. The DNA of the CDR3 is TGTGCCAGCAGTTTAACGGGGGGCTCCTACAATGAGCAGTTCTTC. This sequence encodes CASSLTGGSYNEQFF.

V usage is TRBV7-2 and J usage is TRBJ1-1; 8 positions match TRBD1. With V trimmed by 5 bases and J by 3 bases, 5 bases remained unmatched. This CDR3 contains 14 residues. CDR1 is SGHTA and CDR2 is FQGNSA in the germline V gene. In nucleotides, the CDR3 is TGTGCCAGCAGCCCCGACAGGGGTGACACTGAAGCTTTCTTT. Amino acids: CASSPDRGDTEAFF.

In its sample, this clonotype ranks as medium-sized. The chain links TRBV6-1 to TRBJ1-5; 7 positions agree with TRBD1. The CDR3 runs 15 residues. Germline loops: CDR1 MNHNS, CDR2 SASEGT. Trimming removed 6 bases from V and 6 bases from J; junction bases left unmatched: 11. The CDR3 DNA sequence: TGTGCCAGCAGGCCACTACAGGGGACCGGTCAGCCCCAGCATTTT. Its protein product is CASRPLQGTGQPQHF.

This chain joins TRBV7-2 and TRBJ2-1; 11 bases fit TRBD2. The CDR3 has 15 amino acids. Germline loops: CDR1 SGHTA, CDR2 FQGNSA. V trimming: 5 bases; J trimming: 8 bases; junction bases outside the gene matches: 8. CDR3 in DNA: TGTGCCAGCAGCCCCCGTTTACTAGCGGGGGATGAGCAGTTCTTC. It yields the protein CASSPRLLAGDEQFF.

The rearrangement links TRBV6-1 to TRBJ2-5; 10 positions agree with TRBD2. This CDR3 has 16 amino acids. Germline CDR1 MNHNS, CDR2 SASEGT. J was trimmed by 5 bases and V by 5 bases; bases with no gene match: 11. The CDR3 nucleotides are TGTGCCAGCAGTACTGGACTAGCGGAAGGGCCGGAGACCCAGTACTTC. As protein: CASSTGLAEGPETQYF.

By frequency in the sample, this clonotype is medium-sized. V gene TRBV19 combines with J gene TRBJ1-2, with D unclear. Trimming removed 1 base from V and 8 bases from J, with 20 bases in between. Germline V gene data show CDR1 as LNHDA and CDR2 as SQIVND (reference sequence). The CDR3 has 16 residues. The CDR3 spells CASSIVGEGKAKGYTF. The CDR3 DNA reads as TGTGCCAGTAGTATAGTCGGCGAAGGGAAGGCAAAAGGCTACACCTTC.

The chain joins TRBV20-1 to TRBJ2-1; 9 bases match TRBD2. The CDR3 totals 14 residues. After removal of 2 bases from V and 7 bases from J, the junction contained 6 bases not matched to a gene. The germline V gene encodes CDR1 DFQATT and CDR2 SNEGSKA (reference sequence). The CDR3 sequence is CSARSVREGNEQFF. DNA for the CDR3: TGCAGTGCTAGAAGTGTGCGGGAGGGTAATGAGCAGTTCTTC.

The chain carries TRBV28 and TRBJ1-5, with a possible D match to TRBD1 (6 bases). V dropped 5 bases and J dropped 2 bases, with 19 bases sitting between them. The CDR3 covers 17 residues. CDR1 is MDHEN, CDR2 SYDVKM, per germline. CDR3 DNA: TGTGCCAGCAGTCCCCCTTTACAGGGTAGTGGCAATCAGCCCCAGCATTTT. This gives the protein CASSPPLQGSGNQPQHF.